The clone carrying this T cell receptor (beta chain) was counted between two and nine times. Antigen unknown. Germline-derived CDR1 and CDR2 are SGHRS and YFSETQ. Between the trimmed V and J ends, which lost 4 bases and 0 bases, there was a span of 8 bases. The CDR3 consists of 14 residues. This sample is drawn from a study of CD8+ T cells in alopecia areata. Study-level background: Each day, treated patients took oral tofacitinib twice, at 5 to 10 mg per dose. Study outcomes and limitations: Higher clonality and more expanded CD8+ clones appeared in lesional than normal scalp. Sharing of TCR sequences between patients (possibly for HLA-related reasons) was less clear than in mice.

Following RNA extraction, reverse transcription yielded cDNA that acted as the sequencing template. Method: immunoSEQ multiplex PCR; TCRdb's copy keeps in-frame clones and lacks some. Here the sample spans 130,000 to 150,000 clones, approximately 49% being singletons. The sequenced sample was CD4+ T cells sorted from blood, obtained at week 0. This sequence originates from a human donor with alopecia areata. The V call is TRBV5-1, the J call TRBJ2-1, with D uncertain. The CDR3 nucleotides read TGCGCCAGCAGCCCCACGGGCTCCTACAATGAGCAGTTCTTC. This encodes CASSPTGSYNEQFF. The variable domain in full, completed from reference TRBV5-1 and TRBJ2-1, reads KAGVTQTPRYLIKTRGQQVTLSCSPISGHRSVSWYQQTPGQGLQFLFEYFSETQRNKGNFPGRFSGRQFSNSRSEMNVSTLELGDSALYLCASSPTGSYNEQFFGPGTRLTVL.